In this sample, the clone carrying this T cell receptor (beta chain) turned up a few times. These data originate in a study of blood T cell repertoires in COVID-19. At the level of the study: There were acute and convalescent COVID-19 samples, and they came from the United States, Italy and Spain.

Produced via immunoSEQ multiplex PCR; TCRdb's table is partial and in-frame only. Among about 56,000 clones listed, 80% to 85% were seen once. The germline gives CDR1 LGHDT, CDR2 YNNKEL (reference sequence). The CDR3 sequence is 15 residues long. Trimming cost V 3 bases and J 5 bases; bases outside gene matches: 6. The sample was peripheral blood. This rearrangement joins TRBV3-1 (or the pseudogene TRBV3-2) to TRBJ2-7, with 11 bases aligning to TRBD1. This receptor was obtained from an elderly woman with acute or convalescent COVID-19. CDR3 in DNA: TGTGCCAGCAGCCAGCTGGGACAGGGGGTGGACGAGCAGTACTTC. Residues: CASSQLGQGVDEQYF.